This T cell receptor (beta chain) was captured by sequencing in a study of T cell responses to AZD1222 COVID-19 vaccine. Broader study findings: Researchers took repertoire samples only after the peak T cell response had come. Unmutated regions of variants are reportedly targeted by nearly half of spike-specific TCRs.

This clone was found once. As yet, its antigen is unknown. Using immunoSEQ multiplex PCR, the repertoire was profiled, and TCRdb retains in-frame clones only, with some absent. The table has just under 100,000 clones, about 88% seen once. Germline loops: CDR1 SGHVS, CDR2 FQNEAQ. The CDR3 is made up of 13 amino acids. The V and J ends lost 4 bases and 4 bases, in that order; junction bases with no gene match: 2. The sequence was collected from an adult in good health. The material sequenced was peripheral blood, taken on day 0 of AZD1222 vaccination. The gene calls are TRBV7-8 and TRBJ2-5, with 8 nucleotides matching TRBD2. CDR3 DNA sequence: TGTGCCAGCAGCTCCGGGACTAGAGAGACCCAGTACTTC. Its protein is CASSSGTRETQYF.